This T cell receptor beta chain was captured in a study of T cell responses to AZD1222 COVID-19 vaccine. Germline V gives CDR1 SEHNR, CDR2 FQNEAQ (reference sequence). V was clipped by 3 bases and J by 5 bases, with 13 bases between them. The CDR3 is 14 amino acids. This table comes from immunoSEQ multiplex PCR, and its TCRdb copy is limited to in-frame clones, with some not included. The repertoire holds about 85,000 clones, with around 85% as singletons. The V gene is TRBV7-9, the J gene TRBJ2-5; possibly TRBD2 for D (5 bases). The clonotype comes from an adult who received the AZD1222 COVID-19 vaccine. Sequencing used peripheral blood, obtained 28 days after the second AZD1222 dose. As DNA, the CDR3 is TGTGCCAGCAGCTTCGGGATTTCCCTGGAGACCCAGTACTTC. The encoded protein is CASSFGISLETQYF.